These T cell receptor beta chains were read from a single sample in a study of chemoradiotherapy in HPV16-positive cancers. Sequencing was performed with immunoSEQ multiplex PCR; in TCRdb, only in-frame clones are kept and a portion is missing. The sample consists of several thousand clones, roughly 80% of them appearing once. Sample collection occurred from a patient who underwent chemoradiotherapy. All receptors come from a human donor with HPV-associated anogenital cancer. CDR3s include the opening cysteine and the closing phenylalanine or tryptophan. The listing skips clone size in some rows; elsewhere it reads once, few, many or a size class.

17,NA,TRBJ1-1,TRBV6-1,CASSDYGTGGWGTEAFF
13,NA,TRBJ1-1,TRBV4-1,CASSHGLNTEAFF
14,NA,TRBJ2-5,TRBV7-2,CASSLARQGETQYF
13,NA,TRBJ2-2,TRBV11-3,CASSPPSSGELFF
17,NA,TRBJ1-6,TRBV9,CASSVVEYPSSGSPLHF
12,NA,TRBJ2-5,TRBV6-5,CASRQPKETQYF
14,NA,TRBJ2-3,TRBV11-2,CASSFAQATDTQYF
17,NA,TRBJ1-3,TRBV7-9,CASSQGDGTISGNTIYF
14,few,TRBJ2-7,TRBV4-1,CASSQERGTYEQYF
14,NA,TRBJ1-5,TRBV19,CASRLQGIGQPQHF
15,NA,TRBJ1-2,TRBV6-5,CASSHGTVSGYGYTF
14,few,TRBJ1-1,TRBV19,CASRPRQGYTEAFF
15,NA,TRBJ1-6,TRBV6-5,CASSWTLSYNSPLHF
14,NA,TRBJ2-1,TRBV13,CASSPPRGTDEQFF
14,NA,TRBJ1-2,TRBV5-4,CASSLETDNYGYTF
11,NA,TRBJ2-1,TRBV2,CASSLDNEQFF
17,NA,TRBJ1-1,TRBV9,CASSESGTGILDTEAFF
11,NA,TRBJ2-2,TRBV27,CASGRGGELFF
14,NA,TRBJ2-1,TRBV28,CASSATGAGDEQFF
14,NA,TRBJ2-3,TRBV5-1,CASSPDWPENTQYF
11,NA,TRBJ2-5,TRBV2,CASSPIETQYF
15,NA,TRBJ1-1,TRBV21-1,CASSRKDRGGTEAFF
14,NA,TRBJ1-4,TRBV18,CASSPSGQYEKLFF
15,NA,TRBJ2-3,TRBV5-1,CASSLARPTTDTQYF
15,NA,TRBJ2-7,TRBV9,CASSPLGTAVHEQYF
17,few,TRBJ2-5,TRBV5-1,CASSFLTSGGAGETQYF
15,NA,TRBJ1-5,TRBV30,CAWSVGPLGNQPQHF
13,NA,TRBJ2-3,TRBV5-4,CASNSGVAGGKYF
14,NA,TRBJ2-4,TRBV5-8,CASSLGQGVHIQYF
15,NA,TRBJ1-1,TRBV6-1,CASSEAARGGTEAFF
20,NA,TRBJ1-6,TRBV28,CASSLPSAGPTSSYNSPLHF
19,NA,TRBJ1-4,TRBV12-2,CASRLGGPLGPQGNEKLFF
13,few,TRBJ1-2,TRBV7-8,CASSYGQVYGYTF
17,NA,TRBJ1-1,TRBV2,CASSGLSPPTVNTEAFF
14,NA,TRBJ1-3,TRBV7-9,CASSSGTSGNTIYF
15,NA,TRBJ2-3,TRBV6-1,CASSEKRGGADTQYF
13,NA,TRBJ1-2,TRBV7-2,CASSPPRHHGYTF
14,NA,TRBJ1-3,TRBV2,CASSFGGPGNTIYF
16,NA,TRBJ1-4,TRBV7-9,CASSLDLGGRGEKLFF
13,NA,TRBJ2-5,TRBV5-6,CASSLTAGETQYF
14,NA,TRBJ1-1,TRBV27,CASSLSTRNTEAFF
18,NA,TRBJ1-1,TRBV28,CASSSSWGQGGVGTEAFF
11,NA,TRBJ2-7,TRBV7-9,CASSLYYEQYF
14,NA,TRBJ1-6,TRBV7-9,CASRSTGQNSPLHF
14,NA,TRBJ1-4,TRBV11-2,CASSQGVTNEKLFF
16,NA,TRBJ1-4,TRBV5-5,CASSWGRGGGDEKLFF
14,NA,TRBJ2-3,TRBV14,CASSHYGVGDTQYF